This T cell receptor (beta chain) was retrieved from a study of shared clonotypes between healthy human individuals. Study information: Donors had three CD4 naive, three CD4 memory, two CD8 naive and one CD8 memory plate apiece. Whole-study results and caveats: Generation of non-shared clonotypes was less probable than generation of clonotypes shared by all four donors.

CDR3 length equals 16 residues. V was clipped by 3 bases and J by 4 bases; unmatched bases: 9. Per the germline V gene, CDR1 is SGDLS and CDR2 is YYNGEE. CD45RO-negative, CCR7-selected cells formed the naive CD8 fraction, which excluded terminally differentiated effector memory CD45RA+ cells. Each of the donors was a healthy adult who was HIV-negative and had not had a recent acute infection or vaccination. Points on this clone: Its antigen is unknown.

A deep-level run was used for the assay. Sequencing was performed with immunoSEQ multiplex PCR; in TCRdb, only in-frame clones are kept and a portion is missing. The sample holds fewer than 1 million clones; just over 95% are singletons and the top ten take less than 0.25%. The sample taken for sequencing was naive CD8+ T cells sorted from blood. The TCR comes from a man aged 25-45 years in good health. The J gene is TRBJ1-2, the V gene TRBV9; 10 nucleotides line up with TRBD1. CDR3 sequence reads: CASSDRDRGDGYGYTF. CDR3 nucleotides: TGTGCCAGCAGCGACCGGGACAGGGGCGACGGCTATGGCTACACCTTC.